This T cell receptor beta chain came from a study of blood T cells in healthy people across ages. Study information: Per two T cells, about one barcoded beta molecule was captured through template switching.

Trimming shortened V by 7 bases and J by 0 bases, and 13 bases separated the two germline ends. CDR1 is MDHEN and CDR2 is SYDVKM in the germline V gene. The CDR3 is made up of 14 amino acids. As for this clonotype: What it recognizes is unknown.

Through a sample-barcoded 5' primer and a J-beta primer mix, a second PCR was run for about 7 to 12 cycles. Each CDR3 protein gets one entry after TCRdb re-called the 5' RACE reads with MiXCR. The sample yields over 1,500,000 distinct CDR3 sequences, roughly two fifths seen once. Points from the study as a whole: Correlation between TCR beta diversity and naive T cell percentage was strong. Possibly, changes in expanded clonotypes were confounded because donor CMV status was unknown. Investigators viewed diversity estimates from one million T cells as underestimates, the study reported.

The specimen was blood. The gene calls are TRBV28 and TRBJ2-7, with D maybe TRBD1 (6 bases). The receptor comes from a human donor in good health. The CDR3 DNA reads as TGTGCCAGCAATAAACAGGGTAGCTCCTACGAGCAGTACTTC. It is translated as CASNKQGSSYEQYF.